This T cell receptor (beta chain) was retrieved from a study of glioma-infiltrating T cells. Study findings and constraints: Tissue-blood divergence was below expectation in non-neoplastic patients, above in gliomas. CDR3 overlap between tissue and blood was very small.

Using RNA template, CDR3s of TCR alpha and beta were amplified with iRepertoire arm-PCR. One-step reverse transcription and amplification started from roughly 100-400 ng of tissue mRNA or PBMC total RNA. TCRdb re-derived calls from the multiplex PCR reads in MiXCR, one entry per CDR3 protein. The profile shows about 140,000 distinct CDR3 sequences, 30% to 40% of them singletons. This clonotype was recorded many times. Its specificity is unknown. This CDR3 has 15 residues. CDR1 is SGHDN, CDR2 FVKESK, per germline. Trimming stripped 0 bases from V and 9 bases from J, with 17 bases between. The sequencing input was glioma tissue, nonneoplastic brain tissue, or PBMCs (not recorded which). The TCR comes from a human donor with low-grade glioma or glioblastoma, undergoing nonglioma brain surgery, or in good health (not recorded which). The rearrangement joins TRBV14 to TRBJ1-1; no clear D. CDR3 sequence: CASSQDPGLILKAFF. CDR3 nucleotide sequence: TGTGCCAGCAGCCAAGATCCCGGATTGATATTGAAAGCTTTCTTT. Filled out from reference TRBV14 and TRBJ1-1, the complete variable domain reads EAGVTQFPSHSVIEKGQTVTLRCDPISGHDNLYWYRRVMGKEIKFLLHFVKESKQDESGMPNNRFLAERTGGTYSTLKVQPAELEDSGVYFCASSQDPGLILKAFFGQGTRLTVV.